The 22 T cell receptor beta chains below all came from one sample that was sequenced in a study of cytomegalovirus exposure and HLA in healthy donors. The PCR had 60 Vbeta and 13 Jbeta primers. Assay: immunoSEQ multiplex PCR; the TCRdb copy retains only in-frame clones and omits some. The sample carries 80,000 to 100,000 clones, roughly 70% recorded once. The sample taken for sequencing was PBMCs. The receptors were sampled from a woman between 18 and 29 years old in good health and CMV-seropositive.

This rearrangement joins TRBV7-8 to TRBJ1-2; no definite D call. Germline CDR1 is SGHVS and CDR2 is FQNEAQ. Trimming left V 5 bases short and J 4 bases short, with 20 bases between. This CDR3 comprises 16 residues. This chain's CDR3 is CASSPGREGASYGYTF. The CDR3, as DNA: TGTGCCAGCAGCCCCGGGAGGGAGGGAGCCTCCTATGGCTACACCTTC.

The gene calls are TRBV11-2 and TRBJ2-3, with D perhaps matching TRBD2 (6 bases). V was cut by 3 bases and J by 1 base, with 14 bases left in between. The CDR3 runs 16 residues. Germline CDR1 is SGHAT and CDR2 is FQNNGV. Here the CDR3 DNA reads TGTGCCAGCAGCTTCCTCCGGGGGTTCGGCACAGATACGCAGTATTTT. Its translation: CASSFLRGFGTDTQYF.

This chain links TRBV6-6 with TRBJ1-4; D unresolved. CDR1 and CDR2 from the germline V gene are MNHNY and SVGAGI (reference sequence). This CDR3 is 15 amino acids long. V was clipped by 5 bases and J by 5 bases, with 15 bases between them. The CDR3 here is CASSPPGSLNEKLFF. Here the CDR3 DNA reads TGTGCCAGCAGTCCTCCCGGTAGTTTGAATGAAAAACTGTTTTTT.

The chain recombines TRBV30 with TRBJ1-2; a possible D gene is TRBD1 (6 bases). Germline V gives CDR1 GTSNPN, CDR2 SVGIG (reference sequence). There are 19 residues in the CDR3. V lost 0 bases and J lost 2, with 25 bases in between. The chain's CDR3 is CAWSVGAPLILDRNYGYTF. Written as DNA, the CDR3 is TGTGCCTGGAGTGTGGGGGCCCCTTTGATTCTAGACAGGAACTATGGCTACACCTTC.

This sequence joins TRBV14 and TRBJ1-2, with 7 positions matching TRBD1. Germline loops: CDR1 SGHDN, CDR2 FVKESK. V dropped 2 bases and J dropped 2; count of bases not matched to a gene: 2. The CDR3 runs 14 residues. The CDR3 spells CASSQWGQNYGYTF. The CDR3 coding sequence is TGTGCCAGCAGCCAATGGGGACAGAACTATGGCTACACCTTC.

Here the CDR3 reads CASSHDRGGNQPQHF. In DNA form, the CDR3 reads TGTGCCAGCAGCCACGACAGGGGTGGCAATCAGCCCCAGCATTTT. The rearrangement uses TRBV28 and TRBJ1-5; 8 bases agree with TRBD1. Germline loops: CDR1 MDHEN, CDR2 SYDVKM. V shed 6 bases and J 2 bases; nucleotides not matched to a gene: 6. The length of the CDR3 is 15 residues.

In DNA form, the CDR3 reads TGTGCCAGCAGTTACTCCGGGGACTGGGAAAATTCACCCCTCCACTTT. Translating it yields CASSYSGDWENSPLHF. This chain uses TRBV6-5 with TRBJ1-6, with D tentatively TRBD1 (5 bases). The CDR3 is 16 residues long. Trimming took 0 bases from V and 7 from J, leaving 13 bases between them. Germline assignment: CDR1 MNHEY and CDR2 SVGAGI.

The rearrangement joins TRBV18 to TRBJ2-7; D is undetermined. From germline, CDR1 is KGHSH and CDR2 LQKENI. The CDR3 is 13 amino acids. The germline V and J ends were trimmed by 6 bases and 6 bases, with 15 bases remaining between them. The CDR3 reads CASSPKSPPEQYF. The CDR3 DNA sequence: TGTGCCAGCTCTCCTAAATCCCCACCCGAGCAGTACTTC.

The CDR3 DNA reads TGCGCCAGCAGTCCTGACAGGGGGGACTACGAGCAGTACTTC. The encoded protein is CASSPDRGDYEQYF. V usage is TRBV5-1 and J usage is TRBJ2-7; 9 nucleotides match TRBD1. CDR3 size: 14 residues. Trimming removed 5 bases from V and 3 bases from J; junction bases left unmatched: 6. The germline V gene encodes CDR1 SGHRS and CDR2 YFSETQ. Filled out from reference TRBV5-1 and TRBJ2-7, the complete variable domain reads KAGVTQTPRYLIKTRGQQVTLSCSPISGHRSVSWYQQTPGQGLQFLFEYFSETQRNKGNFPGRFSGRQFSNSRSEMNVSTLELGDSALYLCASSPDRGDYEQYFGPGTRLTVT.

The chain joins TRBV11-2 to TRBJ2-1; possibly TRBD1 for D (6 bases). CDR1 and CDR2 from the germline V gene are SGHAT and FQNNGV. The CDR3 is 14 amino acids. Trimming shortened V by 5 bases and J by 5 bases, and 13 bases separated the two germline ends. The CDR3 DNA reads as TGTGCCAGCAGCGCCTCGACAGGAAACAATGAGCAGTTCTTC. Translating gives CASSASTGNNEQFF. Drawing the rest from reference TRBV11-2 and TRBJ2-1, the complete variable domain is EAGVAQSPRYKIIEKRQSVAFWCNPISGHATLYWYQQILGQGPKLLIQFQNNGVVDDSQLPKDRFSAERLKGVDSTLKIQPAKLEDSAVYLCASSASTGNNEQFFGPGTRLTVL.

The chain joins TRBV5-1 to TRBJ2-3; a possible D gene is TRBD1 (5 bases). This CDR3 has 16 residues. Germline CDR1 is SGHRS and CDR2 is YFSETQ. Trimming took off 5 bases at V and 2 bases at J, with 18 bases between the two ends. For the CDR3, the DNA is TGCGCCAGCAGAACCGCATTGACAGCTTTCACAGATACGCAGTATTTT. Protein product: CASRTALTAFTDTQYF.

This clone has only one observation. The genes are TRBV5-4 and TRBJ2-7; a possible D gene is TRBD2 (6 bases). CDR1 is SGHNT, CDR2 YYREEE, per germline (reference sequence). The length of the CDR3 is 14 residues. Trimming removed 4 bases from V and 3 bases from J, with 14 bases in between. CDR3 loop: CASSPRGKFYEQYF. As DNA, the CDR3 is TGTGCCAGCAGCCCACGGGGGAAATTCTACGAGCAGTACTTC.

J is TRBJ2-5 and V is TRBV5-8; TRBD1 might be the D (6 bases). The CDR3 extends over 13 amino acids. V dropped 5 bases and J dropped 4 bases, with 12 bases sitting between them. The germline CDR1 and CDR2 sequences are SGHTS and YDEGEE. CDR3 protein: CASRSTGLETQYF. The CDR3 nucleotides are TGTGCCAGCAGATCCACAGGGTTAGAGACCCAGTACTTC.

The chain is built from TRBV19 and TRBJ1-2, with a tentative D call TRBD1 (6 bases). V shed 8 bases and J shed 7 bases, with 20 bases lying between them. Per the germline V gene, CDR1 is LNHDA and CDR2 is SQIVND (reference sequence). This CDR3 has 14 residues. CDR3 loop: CASGVRGAIVGYTF. CDR3 coding DNA: TGTGCCAGTGGGGTACGGGGGGCCATCGTTGGCTACACCTTC.

This rearrangement joins TRBV5-6 to TRBJ1-5; D not certain. From germline, CDR1 is SGHDT and CDR2 YYEEEE. The CDR3 is 13 amino acids. Trimming took 5 bases from V and 2 from J, leaving 8 bases between them. CDR3 sequence: CASSSQGNQPQHF. CDR3 sequence (DNA): TGTGCCAGCAGTTCTCAGGGCAATCAGCCCCAGCATTTT.

This clone was recorded once. The V call is TRBV5-1, the J call TRBJ2-7; weak D call: TRBD2 (7 bases). This CDR3 is built from 16 residues. V lost 3 bases and J lost 5, with 21 bases in between. Germline V gene data show CDR1 as SGHRS and CDR2 as YFSETQ. As DNA, the CDR3 is TGCGCCAGCAGCTCCCGACAACGGGGGGCACAGGACGAGCAGTACTTC. Its translation: CASSSRQRGAQDEQYF. Variable domain in full (rest from reference TRBV5-1 and TRBJ2-7): KAGVTQTPRYLIKTRGQQVTLSCSPISGHRSVSWYQQTPGQGLQFLFEYFSETQRNKGNFPGRFSGRQFSNSRSEMNVSTLELGDSALYLCASSSRQRGAQDEQYFGPGTRLTVT.

The rearrangement joins TRBV5-1 to TRBJ1-5; 10 bases agree with TRBD1. Germline CDR1 is SGHRS and CDR2 is YFSETQ. The V and J ends lost 5 bases and 6 bases, in that order; junction bases with no gene match: 5. The CDR3 sequence is 14 residues long. The DNA for the CDR3 is TGCGCCAGCAGGCCGGACAGGGGGAGTCAGCCCCAGCATTTT. Translating gives CASRPDRGSQPQHF.

The gene calls are TRBV18 and TRBJ1-2; TRBD1 agrees at 8 bases. There are 12 residues in the CDR3. The ends lost 5 bases at V and 8 bases at J; junction bases unmatched: 4. CDR1 and CDR2 (germline): KGHSH, LQKENI. CDR3 sequence (DNA): TGTGCCAGCTCATCCCGACAGGGGGGCTACACCTTC. Translated: CASSSRQGGYTF.

This clone turned up a few times. This sample also contains other DNA sequences that code for the same CDR3. The rearrangement joins TRBV5-1 to TRBJ2-3; 8 bases align to TRBD2. In germline, CDR1 is SGHRS, CDR2 YFSETQ. The CDR3 contains 14 residues. V lost 4 bases to trimming and J lost 1 base; unmatched junction nucleotides: 2. CDR3 sequence (DNA): TGCGCCAGCAGCCCCGGGGGGGGCACAGATACGCAGTATTTT. Translated: CASSPGGGTDTQYF.

This CDR3 reads CATSRERSEAFF. CDR3 in DNA: TGTGCCACCAGCAGAGAGAGGAGTGAAGCTTTCTTT. The rearrangement joins TRBV15 to TRBJ1-1; no firm D call. Per germline, CDR1 LNHNV and CDR2 YYDKDF (reference sequence). V was shortened by 0 bases and J by 7 bases, with 6 bases between the two germline ends. The CDR3 consists of 12 residues.

The rearrangement uses TRBV2 and TRBJ2-7; 7 bases agree with TRBD2. Germline lookup yields CDR1 SNHLY and CDR2 FYNNEI. This CDR3 spans 18 amino acids. The junction had 17 bases not matched to a gene; V was cut back by 6 bases and J by 0 bases. The chain's CDR3 is CASRGLNPASGSSYEQYF. In nucleotides, the CDR3 is TGTGCCAGCAGAGGGCTTAACCCGGCTAGCGGAAGCTCCTACGAGCAGTACTTC.

The genes are TRBV5-4 and TRBJ2-7, with D possibly matching TRBD2 (6 bases). V shed 2 bases and J shed 0 bases, with 12 bases lying between them. The V gene's germline CDR1 is SGHNT and CDR2 YYREEE (reference sequence). The CDR3 consists of 15 residues. CDR3 amino acids: CASSFAGRSSYEQYF. For the CDR3, the DNA is TGTGCCAGCAGCTTTGCGGGGCGCAGCTCCTACGAGCAGTACTTC. The full variable domain, completed using reference TRBV5-4 and TRBJ2-7, is ETGVTQSPTHLIKTRGQQVTLRCSSQSGHNTVSWYQQALGQGPQFIFQYYREEENGRGNFPPRFSGLQFPNYSSELNVNALELDDSALYLCASSFAGRSSYEQYFGPGTRLTVT.